These 24 T cell receptor beta chains were all obtained from the same sample, sequenced in a study of glioma-infiltrating T cells after dendritic cell vaccination (dated by TCRdb to between 2015 and 2016). The library was made by the immunoSEQ multiplex PCR assay. TCRdb mirrors the immuneACCESS table, restricted to in-frame sequences. Some clones are absent from its copies; in checked studies, under half trace to an unresolved V gene, and the reason for the others is unknown. Here the sample has roughly 41,000 clones; 70% to 85% occur a single time. The ten largest clones add up to about 7.8% of the sample. The sample in question was blood, obtained before dendritic cell vaccination. The receptor set was obtained from a human donor with glioblastoma.

This clone was seen once. The identical CDR3 is also encoded by other nucleotide sequences in the sample. The chain employs TRBV27 and TRBJ1-6; D might be TRBD1 (5 bases). The CDR3 spans 14 residues. The germline V gene has CDR1 MNHEY and CDR2 SMNVEV (reference sequence). V gave up 5 bases and J gave up 10 bases, with 15 bases separating them. The chain's CDR3 is CASSISGHGSPLHF. The CDR3 DNA follows: TGTGCCAGCAGTATCTCAGGGCACGGATCACCCCTCCACTTT.

The CDR3 region has the DNA TGTGCCAGCAGCGCAGGCACAGGGGACTATGGCTACACCTTC. Its protein is CASSAGTGDYGYTF. V and J are TRBV13 and TRBJ1-2, with 7 bases that match TRBD1. Losses at the gene ends were 5 bases for V and 3 bases for J; bases not matched to a gene: 6. The germline V gene has CDR1 PRHDT and CDR2 FYEKMQ (reference sequence). The CDR3 totals 14 residues.

The chain couples TRBV11-2 to TRBJ2-3; TRBD1 aligns across 7 bases. The CDR3 consists of 15 residues. With 4 bases clipped from V and 1 base from J, the junction kept 5 bases outside the gene matches. From germline, CDR1 is SGHAT and CDR2 FQNNGV. The CDR3: CASSSRDRGTDTQYF. The CDR3 DNA is TGTGCCAGCAGCTCCCGCGACAGGGGCACAGATACGCAGTATTTT. Variable domain in full (rest from reference TRBV11-2 and TRBJ2-3): EAGVAQSPRYKIIEKRQSVAFWCNPISGHATLYWYQQILGQGPKLLIQFQNNGVVDDSQLPKDRFSAERLKGVDSTLKIQPAKLEDSAVYLCASSSRDRGTDTQYFGPGTRLTVL.

The gene calls are TRBV2 and TRBJ1-4; 7 bases map to TRBD1. Trimming at V came to 5 bases and at J to 7 bases, leaving 7 bases not matched to a gene. From germline, CDR1 is SNHLY and CDR2 FYNNEI. This CDR3 has 14 amino acids. CDR3 loop: CASSKQGSAEKLFF. In nucleotides, the CDR3 is TGTGCCAGCAGTAAACAGGGGTCGGCTGAAAAACTGTTTTTT.

V and J are TRBV19 and TRBJ2-3, with a tentative D call TRBD2 (6 bases). CDR3 size: 11 residues. Trimming cost V 11 bases and J 6 bases, with 12 bases left between them. The germline V gene has CDR1 LNHDA and CDR2 SQIVND (reference sequence). The CDR3 region is CAGGDWDTQYF. As DNA, the CDR3 is TGTGCCGGCGGGGATTGGGATACGCAGTATTTT.

The CDR3, as DNA: TGTGCCAGCAGCTTATTGGGGACTAGCGGGGCTGGCTCCTACGAGCAGTACTTC. Amino acids: CASSLLGTSGAGSYEQYF. J is TRBJ2-7 and V is TRBV7-8, with TRBD2 identical over 13 bases. The CDR3 has 18 residues. The V segment lost 2 bases and the J segment 0 bases; nucleotides outside the gene matches: 7. From germline, CDR1 is SGHVS and CDR2 FQNEAQ.

The chain couples TRBV10-3 to TRBJ2-3, with D uncertain. Germline V gene data show CDR1 as ENHRY and CDR2 as SYGVKD. CDR3 length: 15 residues. V lost 5 bases to trimming and J lost 1 base, with 13 bases between them. The CDR3 reads CAISSIRLGTDTQYF. DNA for the CDR3: TGTGCCATCAGTTCGATCAGGTTGGGCACAGATACGCAGTATTTT.

The CDR3 nucleotides are TGTGCCAGCAGTGGACTAGCGACTGGTGCCGCGACCCAGTACTTC. Translated, it gives CASSGLATGAATQYF. V gene TRBV6-6 combines with J gene TRBJ2-5, with 9 bases aligning to TRBD2. The CDR3 is 15 amino acids. Unmatched junction bases numbered 11, after V lost 5 bases and J lost 7 bases. Germline lookup yields CDR1 MNHNY and CDR2 SVGAGI (reference sequence).

The sample holds one count of this clone. CDR3 protein: CASSLFADADYGYTF. Here the CDR3 DNA reads TGTGCCAGCAGCTTGTTTGCAGATGCTGACTATGGCTACACCTTC. This sequence joins TRBV5-4 and TRBJ1-2; D not certain. V lost 1 base, J lost 3 bases, and 13 bases lay in between. This CDR3 region has 15 residues. Per the germline V gene, CDR1 is SGHNT and CDR2 is YYREEE (reference sequence).

V usage is TRBV7-8 and J usage is TRBJ2-1, with D possibly TRBD1 on 6 matching bases. Trimming pared 5 bases from V and 6 bases from J, leaving 14 bases between. Germline CDR1 reads SGHVS; CDR2 reads FQNEAQ. CDR3 length: 14 residues. CDR3 sequence: CASSRTVKANEQFF. CDR3 DNA: TGTGCCAGCAGCCGGACAGTAAAGGCCAATGAGCAGTTCTTC.

V gene TRBV11-1 combines with J gene TRBJ1-2, with 8 bases matching TRBD1. This CDR3 contains 15 residues. V trimming: 5 bases; J trimming: 4 bases; junction bases outside the gene matches: 9. Germline-derived CDR1 and CDR2 are SGHAT and FQDESV (reference sequence). CDR3 nucleotides: TGTGCCAGCAGCCAGACCGCACAGGGGGGCTATGGCTACACCTTC. Translated, it gives CASSQTAQGGYGYTF.

This chain joins TRBV5-1 and TRBJ2-5; 7 nucleotides line up with TRBD1. Germline loops: CDR1 SGHRS, CDR2 YFSETQ. With 1 base clipped from V and 0 bases from J, the junction kept 6 bases outside the gene matches. The CDR3 totals 16 residues. CDR3 sequence: CASSLTGTAYQETQYF. In DNA form, the CDR3 reads TGCGCCAGCAGCTTGACCGGGACAGCCTACCAAGAGACCCAGTACTTC.

The V and J genes are TRBV5-5 and TRBJ1-2; a possible D gene is TRBD1 (5 bases). The germline V and J ends were trimmed by 4 bases and 2 bases, with 18 bases remaining between them. The germline V gene has CDR1 SGHKS and CDR2 YYEKEE (reference sequence). This CDR3 comprises 16 residues. The CDR3 here is CASSPARPSGNYGYTF. The CDR3 nucleotides are TGTGCCAGCAGCCCAGCTCGCCCTTCAGGGAACTATGGCTACACCTTC.

This chain joins TRBV12-5 and TRBJ1-2, with TRBD1 matching 12 bases. Germline loops: CDR1 LGHNT, CDR2 FRNRAP. After removal of 5 bases from V and 3 bases from J, the junction contained 7 bases not matched to a gene. The CDR3 runs to 16 residues. The CDR3 sequence is CASGPGTGGKDYGYTF. The DNA of the CDR3 is TGTGCTAGTGGTCCGGGGACAGGGGGCAAGGACTATGGCTACACCTTC.

The rearrangement uses TRBV5-6 and TRBJ2-3, with 11 nucleotides matching TRBD2. The CDR3 has 16 residues. With V trimmed by 3 bases and J by 6 bases, 9 bases remained unmatched. Germline V gene lookup returns CDR1 SGHDT and CDR2 YYEEEE. The CDR3 loop reads CASSSEGSGGADTQYF. In DNA, the CDR3 is TGTGCCAGCAGCTCCGAGGGTAGCGGGGGGGCTGATACGCAGTATTTT.

This clone has only one observation. This sequence joins TRBV10-1 and TRBJ2-7; maybe TRBD1 (6 bases). The V gene's germline CDR1 is WNHNN and CDR2 SYGVQD (reference sequence). Trimming removed 3 bases at V and 2 bases at J, with 14 bases between. The CDR3 runs to 15 residues. The CDR3 DNA sequence: TGCGCCAGCAGTGAATTACGTGGGGGCACCTACGAGCAGTACTTC. This sequence encodes CASSELRGGTYEQYF.

This chain's CDR3 is CASSRGVNQPQHF. The CDR3 DNA sequence: TGTGCCAGCTCCAGGGGAGTCAATCAGCCCCAGCATTTT. The rearrangement links TRBV25-1 to TRBJ1-5; the D gene is possibly TRBD1 (6 bases). Trimming pared 8 bases from V and 3 bases from J, leaving 11 bases between. The CDR3 runs to 13 residues. Germline values: CDR1 MGHDK, CDR2 SYGVNS. The full variable domain, in which reference TRBV25-1 and TRBJ1-5 provide the parts outside the CDR3, is EADIYQTPRYLVIGTGKKITLECSQTMGHDKMYWYQQDPGMELHLIHYSYGVNSTEKGDLSSESTVSRIRTEHFPLTLESARPSHTSQYLCASSRGVNQPQHFGDGTRLSIL.

The chain joins TRBV10-3 to TRBJ1-1; a possible D gene is TRBD1 (6 bases). The CDR3 has 12 residues. Looked up from germline, CDR1 is ENHRY and CDR2 is SYGVKD. V dropped 6 bases and J dropped 5 bases, with 10 bases sitting between them. The chain's CDR3 is CAIREGGTEAFF. DNA of the CDR3: TGTGCCATCAGGGAGGGGGGGACTGAAGCTTTCTTT.

By its share, this clone is medium-sized (0.01 to 0.1%). The V call is TRBV7-3, the J call TRBJ2-1; D uncertain. Looked up from germline, CDR1 is SGHTA and CDR2 is FQGTGA. This CDR3 spans 12 amino acids. With 5 bases removed from V and 9 bases from J, the gap between germline ends came to 11 bases. Written as DNA, the CDR3 is TGTGCCAGCAGCCAGACATTCGGTGAGCAGTTCTTC. Protein sequence: CASSQTFGEQFF.

This clone was found a few times. The chain is built from TRBV9 and TRBJ2-2; 7 nucleotides match TRBD1. Trimming removed 2 bases from V and 1 base from J; junction bases left unmatched: 2. This CDR3 has 15 amino acids. Germline CDR1 reads SGDLS; CDR2 reads YYNGEE. CDR3 loop: CASSVGQRNTGELFF. DNA for the CDR3: TGTGCCAGCAGCGTGGGACAGAGGAACACCGGGGAGCTGTTTTTT.

This clone was seen a handful of times. The chain is built from TRBV2 and TRBJ1-2; possible D gene TRBD1, 6 bases. The V end lost 8 bases, the J end lost 2 bases, and 12 bases lay between the germline ends. The CDR3 spans 13 residues. Germline loops: CDR1 SNHLY, CDR2 FYNNEI. CDR3 sequence (DNA): TGTGCCAGCGACAGGCTCCTAAACTATGGCTACACCTTC. This translates into CASDRLLNYGYTF.

The rearrangement joins TRBV5-6 to TRBJ1-2; no clear D. The CDR3 covers 13 residues. The V end lost 4 bases, the J end lost 5 bases, and 12 bases lay between the germline ends. CDR1 and CDR2 from the germline V gene are SGHDT and YYEEEE. The CDR3 sequence: CASSRGERYGYTF. The CDR3 nucleotides read TGTGCCAGCAGCCGCGGGGAACGTTATGGCTACACCTTC.

V gene TRBV9 combines with J gene TRBJ1-2, with D uncertain. This CDR3 region has 12 residues. V shed 4 bases and J shed 6 bases, with 10 bases lying between them. Germline lookup yields CDR1 SGDLS and CDR2 YYNGEE. The CDR3 here is CASSLPGNGYTF. For the CDR3, the DNA is TGTGCCAGCAGCCTCCCGGGGAATGGCTACACCTTC.

This rearrangement joins TRBV9 to TRBJ1-2, with 9 bases matching TRBD1. The CDR3 extends over 16 amino acids. J was trimmed by 5 bases and V by 4 bases; bases with no gene match: 12. Germline CDR1 SGDLS, CDR2 YYNGEE. The CDR3 DNA reads TGTGCCAGCAGCCAATGGAGACAGGGGGTTGAGTATGGCTACACCTTC. Its protein is CASSQWRQGVEYGYTF.